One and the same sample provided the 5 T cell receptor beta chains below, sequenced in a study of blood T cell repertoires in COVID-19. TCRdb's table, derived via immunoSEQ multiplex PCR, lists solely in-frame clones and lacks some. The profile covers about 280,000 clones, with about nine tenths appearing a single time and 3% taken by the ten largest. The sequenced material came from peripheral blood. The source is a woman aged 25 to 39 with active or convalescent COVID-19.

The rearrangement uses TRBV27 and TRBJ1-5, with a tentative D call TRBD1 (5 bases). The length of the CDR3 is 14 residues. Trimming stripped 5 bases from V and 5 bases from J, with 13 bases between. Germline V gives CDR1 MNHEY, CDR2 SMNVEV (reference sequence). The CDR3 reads CASSRLTGDQPQHF. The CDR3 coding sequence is TGTGCCAGCAGTCGGCTTACGGGGGATCAGCCCCAGCATTTT.

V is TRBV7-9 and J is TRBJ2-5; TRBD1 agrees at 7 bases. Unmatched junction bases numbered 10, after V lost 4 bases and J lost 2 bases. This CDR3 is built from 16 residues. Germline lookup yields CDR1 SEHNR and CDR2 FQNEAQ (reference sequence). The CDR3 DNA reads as TGTGCCAGCAGCTCCGGCCTGACAGGGTGGCAAGAGACCCAGTACTTC. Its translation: CASSSGLTGWQETQYF.

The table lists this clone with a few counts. The CDR3 sequence is CASSPQGLSSYNEQFF. The CDR3 region has the DNA TGTGCCAGCAGTCCCCAGGGACTAAGCTCCTACAATGAGCAGTTCTTC. This sequence joins TRBV6-2 or TRBV6-3 and TRBJ2-1, with 7 bases that match TRBD2. The CDR3 contains 16 residues. Germline V lookup: CDR1 MNHEY, CDR2 SVGEGT. Trimming at V came to 5 bases and at J to 0 bases, leaving 7 bases not matched to a gene.

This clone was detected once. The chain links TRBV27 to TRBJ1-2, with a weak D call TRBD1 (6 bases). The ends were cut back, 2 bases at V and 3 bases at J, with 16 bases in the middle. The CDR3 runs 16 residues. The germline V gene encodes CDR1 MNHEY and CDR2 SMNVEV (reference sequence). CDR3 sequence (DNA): TGTGCCAGCAGTTTAGGGGGCAGGGTAACCGACTATGGCTACACCTTC. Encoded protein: CASSLGGRVTDYGYTF.

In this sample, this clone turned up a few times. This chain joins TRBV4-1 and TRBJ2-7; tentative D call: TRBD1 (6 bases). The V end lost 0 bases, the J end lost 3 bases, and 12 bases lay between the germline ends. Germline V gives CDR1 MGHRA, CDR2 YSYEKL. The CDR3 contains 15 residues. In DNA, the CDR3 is TGCGCCAGCAGCCAAGATGAAGGGACATACTACGAGCAGTACTTC. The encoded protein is CASSQDEGTYYEQYF.